This TCR beta chain came from a study of blood T cell repertoires in COVID-19. Study details: Acute-phase and convalescent COVID-19 samples originated in the United States, Italy and Spain. From T cells, B-cell-depleted T cells, or PBMCs came the material, which was cDNA or gDNA.

In the study's own analysis: Nucleated cell counts were estimated from reference gene primer amplification. Measured with immunoSEQ multiplex PCR; TCRdb has only the in-frame clones, and not every one. From that table come the V and J calls and clone size; the DNA was used to work out D and trimming. The sample has 68,000 or so clones, approximately 80% seen once. CDR1 is SGDLS and CDR2 is YYNGEE in the germline V gene. The V and J ends lost 1 base and 5 bases, in that order; junction bases with no gene match: 4. This CDR3 is built from 14 residues. This sequence was found in a human donor in a cohort sampled during active COVID-19. The sample consisted of peripheral blood. The chain links TRBV9 to TRBJ2-5, with 8 bases fitting TRBD2. The CDR3 DNA reads TGTGCCAGCAGCGTAAGCGGGGGCCTCGAGACCCAGTACTTC. This sequence encodes CASSVSGGLETQYF.